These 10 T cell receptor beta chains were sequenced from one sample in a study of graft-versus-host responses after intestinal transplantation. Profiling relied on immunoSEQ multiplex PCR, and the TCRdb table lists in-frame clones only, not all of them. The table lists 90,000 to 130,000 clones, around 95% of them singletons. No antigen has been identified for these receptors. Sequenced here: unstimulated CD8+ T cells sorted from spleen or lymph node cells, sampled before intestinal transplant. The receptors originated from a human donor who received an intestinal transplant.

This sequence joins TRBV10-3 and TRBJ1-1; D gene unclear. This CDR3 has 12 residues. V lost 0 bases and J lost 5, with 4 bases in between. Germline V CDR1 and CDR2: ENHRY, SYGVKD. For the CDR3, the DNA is TGTGCCATCAGTGAGTCGGGGACTGAAGCTTTCTTT. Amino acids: CAISESGTEAFF.

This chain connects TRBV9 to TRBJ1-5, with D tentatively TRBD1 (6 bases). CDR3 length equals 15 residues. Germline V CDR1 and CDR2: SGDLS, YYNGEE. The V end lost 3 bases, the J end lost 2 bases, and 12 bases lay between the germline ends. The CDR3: CASSEGGLGNQPQHF. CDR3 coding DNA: TGTGCCAGCAGCGAGGGGGGTTTAGGCAATCAGCCCCAGCATTTT.

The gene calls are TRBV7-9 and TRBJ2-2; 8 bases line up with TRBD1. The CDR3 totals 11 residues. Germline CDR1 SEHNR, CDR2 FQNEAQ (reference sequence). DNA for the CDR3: TGTGGGTCAGGGGGCTCCGGGGAGCTGTTTTTT. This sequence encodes CGSGGSGELFF.

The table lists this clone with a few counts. CDR3 nucleotides: TGTGCCAGCAGTGAAAGGTTTGACACTGAAGCTTTCTTT. It specifies CASSERFDTEAFF. The rearrangement links TRBV6-4 to TRBJ1-1; D gene ambiguous. This CDR3 spans 13 amino acids. V was shortened by 3 bases and J by 3 bases, with 8 bases between the two germline ends. Per the germline V gene, CDR1 is MRHNA and CDR2 is SNTAGT.

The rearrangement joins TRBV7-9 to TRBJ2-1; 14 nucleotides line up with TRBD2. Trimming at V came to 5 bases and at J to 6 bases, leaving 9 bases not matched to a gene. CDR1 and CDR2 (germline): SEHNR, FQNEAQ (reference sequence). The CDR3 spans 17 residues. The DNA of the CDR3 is TGTGCCAGCAGCACGCTACCCGGGACTAGCGGGAGCAATGAGCAGTTCTTC. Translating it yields CASSTLPGTSGSNEQFF.

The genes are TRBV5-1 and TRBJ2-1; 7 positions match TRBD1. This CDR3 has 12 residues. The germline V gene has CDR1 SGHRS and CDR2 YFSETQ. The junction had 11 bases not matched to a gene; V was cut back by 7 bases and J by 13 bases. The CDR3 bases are TGCGCCAGCTGGGTGAACCGGGACAGTCAGTTCTTC. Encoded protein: CASWVNRDSQFF.

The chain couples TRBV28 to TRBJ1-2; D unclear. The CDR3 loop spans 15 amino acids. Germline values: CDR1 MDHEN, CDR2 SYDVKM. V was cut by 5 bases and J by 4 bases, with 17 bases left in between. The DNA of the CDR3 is TGTGCCAGCAGTCCCCGGGGTCTGGGCGGCTATGGCTACACCTTC. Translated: CASSPRGLGGYGYTF.

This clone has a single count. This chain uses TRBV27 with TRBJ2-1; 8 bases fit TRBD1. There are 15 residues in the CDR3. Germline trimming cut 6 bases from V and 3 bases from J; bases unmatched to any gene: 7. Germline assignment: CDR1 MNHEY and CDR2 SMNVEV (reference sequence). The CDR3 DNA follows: TGTGCCAGCAGGCCCGGGACAGGAAGCTACAATGAGCAGTTCTTC. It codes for CASRPGTGSYNEQFF.

CDR3 sequence reads: CASSPRSGGLGINYGYTF. The DNA of the CDR3 is TGTGCCAGCAGCCCCCGTTCGGGAGGACTCGGAATCAACTATGGCTACACCTTC. The chain uses TRBV5-4 and TRBJ1-2; D is ambiguous. The germline gives CDR1 SGHNT, CDR2 YYREEE (reference sequence). This CDR3 is built from 18 residues. Deletions cut 4 bases from V and 2 bases from J, with 24 bases between.

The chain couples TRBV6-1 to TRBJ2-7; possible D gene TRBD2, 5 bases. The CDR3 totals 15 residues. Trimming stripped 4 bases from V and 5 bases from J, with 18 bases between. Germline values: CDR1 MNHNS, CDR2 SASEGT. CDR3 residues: CASSGLRDGAHEQYF. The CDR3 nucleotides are TGTGCCAGCAGTGGCCTCCGGGATGGCGCCCACGAGCAGTACTTC.